The 9 T cell receptor beta chains listed next were all sequenced from one sample in a study of blood T cell repertoires in COVID-19. Assay: immunoSEQ multiplex PCR; the TCRdb copy retains only in-frame clones and omits some. The data contain under 300,000 clones, about 88% of them seen just once; the ten biggest clones take up 3%. Material: PBMCs or T cells enriched from blood (not recorded which). Receptors were obtained from a woman aged 45-65 years who had recovered from COVID-19.

In regard to this clone: Other DNA variants within this sample encode the same CDR3. The V and J genes are TRBV28 and TRBJ1-2; the match to TRBD1 covers 7 bases. CDR3 length: 13 residues. CDR1 and CDR2 (germline): MDHEN, SYDVKM. Germline trimming cut 5 bases from V and 5 bases from J; bases unmatched to any gene: 5. The CDR3 loop is CASSPRTGYGYTF. The CDR3 nucleotides are TGTGCCAGCAGTCCGAGGACAGGATATGGCTACACCTTC.

The J gene is TRBJ1-5, the V gene TRBV5-5; TRBD1 matches 9 bases. Unmatched junction bases numbered 3, after V lost 1 base and J lost 4 bases. The germline V gene has CDR1 SGHKS and CDR2 YYEKEE (reference sequence). The CDR3 runs 15 residues. In DNA form, the CDR3 reads TGTGCCAGCAGCTTGTACGGACAGGGGAATCAGCCCCAGCATTTT. It is translated as CASSLYGQGNQPQHF.

The chain joins TRBV4-3 to TRBJ1-2; D possibly corresponds to TRBD1 (6 bases). This CDR3 contains 17 residues. The V end was cut by 0 bases, the J end by 0 bases, with 14 bases between. Germline V gives CDR1 LGHNA, CDR2 YSLEER. The CDR3 nucleotides are TGCGCCAGCAGCCAAGAGGGGGCCAGGCAAGCTAACTATGGCTACACCTTC. It translates to CASSQEGARQANYGYTF.

The chain links TRBV7-9 to TRBJ2-7; 7 positions match TRBD2. After removal of 5 bases from V and 1 base from J, the junction contained 2 bases not matched to a gene. The CDR3 has 13 residues. CDR1 is SEHNR and CDR2 is FQNEAQ in the germline V gene (reference sequence). The CDR3 loop reads CASSREASYEQYF. The DNA of the CDR3 is TGTGCCAGCAGCCGGGAGGCTTCCTACGAGCAGTACTTC.

This chain's CDR3 is CASSPGLALGTQYF. CDR3 DNA: TGCGCCAGCAGCCCCGGCCTAGCTTTAGGGACCCAGTACTTC. The rearrangement links TRBV5-1 to TRBJ2-5, with a possible D match to TRBD2 (5 bases). V lost 4 bases to trimming and J lost 7 bases, with 17 bases between them. The CDR3 spans 14 residues. Germline-derived CDR1 and CDR2 are SGHRS and YFSETQ.

In DNA form, the CDR3 reads TGTGCCAGCAGTCAAGAGCCCCCCTACAATGAGCAGTTCTTC. Translation gives CASSQEPPYNEQFF. The V call is TRBV7-3, the J call TRBJ2-1; D remains ambiguous. The V end lost 6 bases, the J end lost 2 bases, and 11 bases lay between the germline ends. The length of the CDR3 is 14 residues. Germline values: CDR1 SGHTA, CDR2 FQGTGA.

V gene TRBV5-3 combines with J gene TRBJ2-4; 7 bases fit TRBD2. TRBV5-3 is an ORF for which the function is uncertain. Trimming removed 0 bases from V and 0 bases from J; junction bases left unmatched: 18. The CDR3 loop spans 21 amino acids. Here the CDR3 reads CARSLDPQVAGATLAKNIQYF. CDR3 DNA: TGTGCCAGAAGCTTGGACCCCCAGGTTGCGGGAGCCACATTAGCCAAAAACATTCAGTACTTC.

The J gene is TRBJ1-3, the V gene TRBV23-1; 7 bases are a match to TRBD1. TRBV23-1 is placed among ORFs of uncertain function. The CDR3 contains 17 residues. The ends lost 0 bases at V and 2 bases at J; junction bases unmatched: 7. The CDR3 DNA reads TGCGCCAGCAGTCAATCGACAGGGAATTGGACTGGAAACACCATATATTTT. It encodes CASSQSTGNWTGNTIYF.

The chain has TRBV28 and TRBJ1-5; D gene uncertain. The CDR3 loop spans 14 amino acids. Trimming removed 2 bases from V and 5 bases from J, with 10 bases in between. Germline V gene sequence: CDR1 MDHEN, CDR2 SYDVKM. CDR3 in DNA: TGTGCCAGCAGTTTAGGCAAGAGGGATCAGCCCCAGCATTTT. Translation gives CASSLGKRDQPQHF.